These 9 T cell receptor beta chains were sequenced from one sample in a study of blood T cells in healthy people across ages. Together with a sample-barcoded 5' primer, a J-beta primer mix was included in a second PCR lasting roughly 6 to 12 cycles. MiXCR was run by TCRdb on the 5' RACE reads, yielding one entry per CDR3 protein. Of about 680,000 distinct CDR3 sequences in the sample, 49% were seen once. What was sequenced was blood. These receptors all stem from a woman aged 55-75 years in good health.

The chain has TRBV20-1 and TRBJ2-1; D uncertain. The CDR3 extends over 13 amino acids. The V end lost 5 bases, the J end lost 4 bases, and 12 bases lay between the germline ends. Germline V CDR1 and CDR2: DFQATT, SNEGSKA (reference sequence). The CDR3 nucleotides read TGCAGTGCTGTCCCCGACCGGTACAATGAGCAGTTCTTC. It encodes CSAVPDRYNEQFF.

Only a few counts were recorded for this clonotype. The chain carries TRBV5-1 and TRBJ2-5; 10 bases line up with TRBD1. Germline V CDR1 and CDR2: SGHRS, YFSETQ. There are 15 residues in the CDR3. With V trimmed by 2 bases and J by 3 bases, 4 bases remained unmatched. In nucleotides, the CDR3 is TGCGCCAGCAGCTTCCGGACAGGGGGGAAAGAGACCCAGTACTTC. The encoded protein is CASSFRTGGKETQYF.

This rearrangement joins TRBV7-6 to TRBJ2-5; unclear D gene. The V end lost 3 bases, the J end lost 6 bases, and 14 bases lay between the germline ends. The CDR3 contains 14 residues. Germline V gene sequence: CDR1 SGHVS, CDR2 FNYEAQ. CDR3 in amino acids: CASSFTDSGQTQYF. CDR3 nucleotide sequence: TGTGCCAGCAGCTTCACAGATTCCGGGCAGACCCAGTACTTC.

The chain carries TRBV20-1 and TRBJ2-1, with TRBD2 matching 14 bases. Germline trimming cut 6 bases from V and 2 bases from J; bases unmatched to any gene: 18. The CDR3 is 20 amino acids. The germline V gene has CDR1 DFQATT and CDR2 SNEGSKA (reference sequence). The CDR3 here is CSAIPSAGTSGSATYNEQFF. As DNA, the CDR3 is TGCAGTGCGATCCCGTCGGCCGGGACTAGCGGGAGCGCTACCTACAATGAGCAGTTCTTC.

The chain employs TRBV29-1 and TRBJ2-2; 7 bases agree with TRBD1. Germline values: CDR1 SQVTM, CDR2 ANQGSEA. Trimming removed 5 bases from V and 5 bases from J; junction bases left unmatched: 2. CDR3 length: 12 amino acids. The CDR3 loop reads CSVTRGTGELFF. CDR3 DNA: TGCAGCGTTACCAGGGGGACCGGGGAGCTGTTTTTT.

The rearrangement links TRBV19 to TRBJ2-6; D remains unclear. V lost 6 bases and J lost 0, with 3 bases in between. Germline V CDR1 and CDR2: LNHDA, SQIVND (reference sequence). CDR3 size: 13 residues. CDR3 DNA sequence: TGTGCCAGTAGCATCTCTGGGGCCAACGTCCTGACTTTC. This sequence encodes CASSISGANVLTF.

This clonotype was observed a handful of times. The gene calls are TRBV7-2 and TRBJ2-7; D perhaps matches TRBD2 (5 bases). V dropped 1 base and J dropped 6 bases, with 10 bases sitting between them. This CDR3 spans 13 amino acids. In germline, CDR1 is SGHTA, CDR2 FQGNSA. The chain's CDR3 is CASSLDRGSEQYF. In DNA form, the CDR3 reads TGTGCCAGCAGCTTAGATCGGGGAAGCGAGCAGTACTTC.

This clonotype was counted at least ten times. J is TRBJ1-3 and V is TRBV7-9; D not resolved. The CDR3 runs to 14 residues. Germline V gene sequence: CDR1 SEHNR, CDR2 FQNEAQ (reference sequence). V lost 6 bases to trimming and J lost 0 bases, with 9 bases between them. The chain's CDR3 is CASSPQRSGNTIYF. The DNA for the CDR3 is TGTGCCAGCAGTCCTCAGCGCTCTGGAAACACCATATATTTT.

This clonotype was recorded a few times. This chain connects TRBV28 to TRBJ1-5; D may be TRBD1 (6 bases). CDR3 length: 14 amino acids. V was pared by 6 bases and J by 7 bases, with 16 bases between. Germline loops: CDR1 MDHEN, CDR2 SYDVKM. Written as DNA, the CDR3 is TGTGCCAGCAGAGCGTCAGGGGATGGCCAGCCCCAGCATTTT. This sequence encodes CASRASGDGQPQHF.